What follows are 20 T cell receptor beta chains derived from one specimen sequenced in a study of CD8 T cells in ankylosing spondylitis. TCRdb re-called the 5' RACE reads through MiXCR, storing one row per CDR3 protein. The sample consists of about 180,000 distinct CDR3 sequences, 9.8% of them appearing once. Sequenced input: blood, either unsorted or a sorted T cell fraction (not recorded which). These receptors came from a female donor with ankylosing spondylitis or in good health (not recorded which).

In its sample, this clonotype was seen a few times. The chain carries TRBV6-7 and TRBJ2-1; the D gene is possibly TRBD2 (6 bases). TRBV6-7 is an ORF; its function is uncertain. Between the trimmed V and J ends, which lost 6 bases and 7 bases, there was a span of 19 bases. This CDR3 has 15 residues. CDR3 bases: TGTGCCAGCAGCCGGAGGGCAGGGAGAGGGAATGAGCAGTTCTTC. The encoded protein is CASSRRAGRGNEQFF.

This clonotype was seen only a few times. The genes are TRBV6-1 and TRBJ2-5; D might be TRBD1 or TRBD2, each matching 7 bases. The CDR3 consists of 18 residues. In germline, CDR1 is MNHNS, CDR2 SASEGT. Trimming cost V 2 bases and J 3 bases, with 22 bases left between them. The CDR3 DNA reads as TGTGCCAGCAGTGAATTTCAGGGGGGGGCAGTCATCGAAGAGACCCAGTACTTC. Translation: CASSEFQGGAVIEETQYF.

The rearrangement uses TRBV4-3 and TRBJ2-1; a weak D match, TRBD2 (6 bases). The CDR3 runs to 16 residues. V was pared by 5 bases and J by 3 bases, with 17 bases between. Germline V lookup: CDR1 LGHNA, CDR2 YSLEER. The CDR3: CASSNSLAGRYNEQFF. In DNA form, the CDR3 reads TGCGCCAGCAGCAACAGTTTGGCGGGACGCTACAATGAGCAGTTCTTC.

This clonotype came up a few times. CDR3 region: CSARAGDITDTQYF. As DNA, the CDR3 is TGCAGTGCTAGAGCGGGGGATATCACAGATACGCAGTATTTT. The V and J genes are TRBV20-1 and TRBJ2-3; maybe TRBD2 (6 bases). The germline V gene encodes CDR1 DFQATT and CDR2 SNEGSKA (reference sequence). The length of the CDR3 is 14 residues. Trimming removed 1 base at V and 2 bases at J, with 10 bases between.

This clonotype was counted only a few times. The chain is built from TRBV6-5 and TRBJ2-3; D not resolved. The V and J ends lost 4 bases and 0 bases respectively, with 8 bases between them. The CDR3 sequence is 14 residues long. Germline V gene data show CDR1 as MNHEY and CDR2 as SVGAGI. CDR3 DNA: TGTGCCAGCAGTTCGGATTCTAGCACAGATACGCAGTATTTT. This codes for CASSSDSSTDTQYF.

CDR3 residues: CASSFRPGSSYNEQFF. The CDR3 nucleotides read TGTGCCAGCAGCTTTCGCCCGGGGAGCTCCTACAATGAGCAGTTCTTC. The rearrangement joins TRBV11-2 to TRBJ2-1, with D possibly being TRBD2 (5 bases). V was shortened by 3 bases and J by 0 bases, with 12 bases between the two germline ends. There are 16 residues in the CDR3. CDR1 is SGHAT, CDR2 FQNNGV, per germline.

The sample holds a few counts of this clonotype. This chain connects TRBV7-9 to TRBJ2-1; a weak D match, TRBD2 (6 bases). Looked up from germline, CDR1 is SEHNR and CDR2 is FQNEAQ (reference sequence). The CDR3 is made up of 16 amino acids. V dropped 0 bases and J dropped 6 bases, with 15 bases sitting between them. Written as DNA, the CDR3 is TGTGCCAGCAGCTTAGCGTCGGGGCGGGATACCAATGAGCAGTTCTTC. It codes for CASSLASGRDTNEQFF.

This clonotype was counted many times. Here the CDR3 reads CASSLGVGYTF. Here the CDR3 DNA reads TGTGCCAGCAGTTTGGGGGTTGGCTACACCTTC. The V call is TRBV12-3 or TRBV12-4, the J call TRBJ1-2, with D perhaps matching TRBD1 (5 bases). With 3 bases removed from V and 7 bases from J, the gap between germline ends came to 6 bases. The CDR3 is made up of 11 amino acids.

This clonotype was picked up many times. The V call is TRBV4-1, the J call TRBJ2-1; D possibly corresponds to TRBD1 (5 bases). The length of the CDR3 is 16 residues. The germline V gene has CDR1 MGHRA and CDR2 YSYEKL. V was trimmed by 0 bases and J by 2 bases, leaving 11 bases between them. CDR3 in DNA: TGCGCCAGCAGCCAAGATCCCCAGGGTACCTACAATGAGCAGTTCTTC. Amino acids: CASSQDPQGTYNEQFF.

This clonotype was observed a handful of times. The chain combines TRBV6-1 with TRBJ2-1; 10 bases agree with TRBD2. From germline, CDR1 is MNHNS and CDR2 SASEGT. This CDR3 is built from 16 residues. V dropped 2 bases and J dropped 5; count of bases not matched to a gene: 6. CDR3 loop: CASSELGLAGDNEQFF. CDR3 coding DNA: TGTGCCAGCAGTGAATTGGGGCTAGCGGGGGACAATGAGCAGTTCTTC.

The chain has TRBV27 and TRBJ2-7; 11 nucleotides align to TRBD2. V shed 4 bases and J 5 bases; nucleotides not matched to a gene: 7. CDR1 and CDR2 from the germline V gene are MNHEY and SMNVEV (reference sequence). CDR3 length: 15 residues. The CDR3 sequence is CASSSTSGSLNEQYF. DNA for the CDR3: TGTGCCAGCAGTTCCACTAGCGGGAGTCTGAACGAGCAGTACTTC.

In its sample, this clonotype was seen many times. The rearrangement uses TRBV7-9 and TRBJ2-1, with D possibly matching TRBD1 (6 bases). The CDR3 totals 12 residues. Germline V gives CDR1 SEHNR, CDR2 FQNEAQ (reference sequence). V lost 5 bases and J 14 bases, leaving 16 bases between the germline ends. The CDR3 reads CASSQSAGVEFF. Here the CDR3 DNA reads TGTGCCAGCAGCCAGTCAGCAGGGGTGGAGTTCTTC.

This chain connects TRBV7-6 to TRBJ2-7; unclear D gene. The CDR3 loop spans 13 amino acids. V shed 1 base and J shed 5 bases, with 9 bases lying between them. Per the germline V gene, CDR1 is SGHVS and CDR2 is FNYEAQ. Here the CDR3 DNA reads TGTGCCAGCAGCTTAGGAGGCCCGGACGAGCAGTACTTC. Encoded protein: CASSLGGPDEQYF.

The genes are TRBV6-5 and TRBJ2-1; the D is unclear. Looked up from germline, CDR1 is MNHEY and CDR2 is SVGAGI. The CDR3 extends over 12 amino acids. The ends were cut back, 7 bases at V and 10 bases at J, with 14 bases in the middle. The CDR3 nucleotides read TGTGCCAGCAACGGCCCCAGTGACGAGCAGTTCTTC. Protein: CASNGPSDEQFF.

V and J are TRBV7-9 and TRBJ1-2, with TRBD1 identical over 7 bases. From germline, CDR1 is SEHNR and CDR2 FQNEAQ (reference sequence). This CDR3 contains 15 residues. The V gene end was trimmed by 5 bases and the J gene end by 7 bases; junction bases not matched to a gene: 13. CDR3 nucleotides: TGTGCCAGCAGCCCGCCACAGGGGCCCTTTGCTGGCTACACCTTC. Translated: CASSPPQGPFAGYTF.

The chain uses TRBV20-1 and TRBJ2-7; D might be TRBD2 (5 bases). From germline, CDR1 is DFQATT and CDR2 SNEGSKA (reference sequence). The length of the CDR3 is 14 residues. Trimming stripped 0 bases from V and 3 bases from J, with 12 bases between. CDR3 nucleotides: TGCAGTGCTAGAGATCCCGGACTGCTCTACGAGCAGTACTTC. Translation: CSARDPGLLYEQYF.

V gene TRBV9 combines with J gene TRBJ1-2; D remains unclear. The germline gives CDR1 SGDLS, CDR2 YYNGEE. This CDR3 is 16 amino acids long. The V gene lost 1 base and the J gene lost 2 bases, with 15 bases spanning the gap. The CDR3 here is CASSVNTQDPNYGYTF. In nucleotides, the CDR3 is TGTGCCAGCAGCGTAAATACGCAGGATCCCAACTATGGCTACACCTTC.

The sample holds a few counts of this clonotype. The chain employs TRBV27 and TRBJ1-1; a weak D match, TRBD1 (5 bases). The CDR3 extends over 13 amino acids. Germline CDR1 reads MNHEY; CDR2 reads SMNVEV (reference sequence). Trimming took 6 bases from V and 3 from J, leaving 11 bases between them. This chain's CDR3 is CASSTGQYTEAFF. DNA for the CDR3: TGTGCCAGCAGCACCGGACAATACACTGAAGCTTTCTTT.

This clonotype was seen more than once but under ten times. The chain uses TRBV14 and TRBJ1-1; D uncertain. The CDR3 spans 15 residues. Deletions cut 2 bases from V and 1 base from J, with 11 bases between. Germline CDR1 reads SGHDN; CDR2 reads FVKESK. This CDR3 reads CASSQIGAENTEAFF. The CDR3 DNA is TGTGCCAGCAGCCAAATTGGTGCAGAGAACACTGAAGCTTTCTTT.

This clonotype was detected only a few times. This chain links TRBV18 with TRBJ2-7; D tentatively fits TRBD1 or TRBD2 (5 bases each). Deletions cut 3 bases from V and 2 bases from J, with 11 bases between. CDR1 KGHSH and CDR2 LQKENI come from the germline V gene. The CDR3 sequence is 14 residues long. The CDR3 protein is CASSPGDGPYEQYF. The CDR3 DNA sequence: TGTGCCAGCTCACCTGGGGACGGACCCTACGAGCAGTACTTC.